This TCR beta chain was obtained from a study of shared T cell receptors in the human thymus. The protocol was immunoSEQ multiplex PCR, while the TCRdb copy is restricted to in-frame clones and leaves out a portion. This table has approximately 400,000 clones, approximately 95% appearing once. This clone was found once. Germline V gene lookup returns CDR1 SGHAT and CDR2 FQDESV (reference sequence). The CDR3 totals 12 residues. Trimming left V 3 bases short and J 4 bases short, with 7 bases between. This clonotype was obtained from a human donor. The rearrangement links TRBV11-1 to TRBJ2-7; D call uncertain. The source material was thymocytes. The CDR3 DNA reads TGTGCCAGCAGCTTGGACGGATACGAGCAGTACTTC. This codes for CASSLDGYEQYF. The full variable domain, completed using reference TRBV11-1 and TRBJ2-7, is EAEVAQSPRYKITEKSQAVAFWCDPISGHATLYWYRQILGQGPELLVQFQDESVVDDSQLPKDRFSAERLKGVDSTLKIQPAELGDSAMYLCASSLDGYEQYFGPGTRLTVT.